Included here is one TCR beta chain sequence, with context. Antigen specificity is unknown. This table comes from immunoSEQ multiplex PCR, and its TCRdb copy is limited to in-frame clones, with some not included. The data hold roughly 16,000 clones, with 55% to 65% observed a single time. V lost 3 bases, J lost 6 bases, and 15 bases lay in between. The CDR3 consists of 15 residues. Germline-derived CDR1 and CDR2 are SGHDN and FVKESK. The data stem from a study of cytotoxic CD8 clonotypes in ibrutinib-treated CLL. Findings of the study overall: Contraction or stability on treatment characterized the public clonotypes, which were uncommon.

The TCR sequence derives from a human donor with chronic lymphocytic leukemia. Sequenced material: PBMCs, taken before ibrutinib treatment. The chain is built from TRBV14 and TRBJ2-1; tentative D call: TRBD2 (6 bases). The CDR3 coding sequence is TGTGCCAGCAGCCAGGCGGGGATTATCTTCAATGAGCAGTTCTTC. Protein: CASSQAGIIFNEQFF.